Below, 30 T cell receptor beta chains from the same sample are listed, as sequenced in a study of cytotoxic CD8 clonotypes in ibrutinib-treated CLL. Using immunoSEQ multiplex PCR, the repertoire was profiled, and TCRdb retains in-frame clones only, with some absent. The table includes some 200,000 clones, 72% detected once. The sequencing used PBMCs, collected after 24 months of ibrutinib treatment. Receptor source: a human donor with chronic lymphocytic leukemia.

The V call is TRBV11-1, the J call TRBJ2-1; D may be TRBD2 (6 bases). V dropped 6 bases and J dropped 0 bases, with 15 bases sitting between them. The CDR3 is made up of 16 amino acids. Germline-derived CDR1 and CDR2 are SGHAT and FQDESV (reference sequence). As DNA, the CDR3 is TGTGCCAGCAGGCTGAGCGGACTAAGCTCCTACAATGAGCAGTTCTTC. Amino acids: CASRLSGLSSYNEQFF.

The rearrangement links TRBV4-2 to TRBJ2-5; a possible D gene is TRBD2 (6 bases). The CDR3 spans 13 residues. Germline V gives CDR1 LGHNA, CDR2 YNFKEQ. Trimming removed 1 base from V and 4 bases from J, with 7 bases in between. The CDR3 loop reads CASSQGRGETQYF. The CDR3 DNA sequence: TGTGCCAGCAGCCAAGGGAGGGGAGAGACCCAGTACTTC.

This clone was counted once. The genes are TRBV7-2 and TRBJ1-1; D gene uncertain. Germline lookup yields CDR1 SGHTA and CDR2 FQGNSA. The CDR3 length is 13 residues. Deletions cut 4 bases from V and 6 bases from J, with 12 bases between. CDR3 sequence (DNA): TGTGCCAGCAGCTCGGGAATCCTCGCTGAAGCTTTCTTT. Protein sequence: CASSSGILAEAFF.

This chain uses TRBV5-6 with TRBJ2-7; 8 nucleotides line up with TRBD1. J lost 4 bases, V lost 3 bases, and 9 bases had no gene match. CDR1 is SGHDT, CDR2 YYEEEE, per germline. CDR3 length: 15 amino acids. CDR3 in DNA: TGTGCCAGCAGCTCTATCGCAGGGGGCTGGTACGAGCAGTACTTC. Translated, it gives CASSSIAGGWYEQYF.

Here the CDR3 reads CASSMGQGNTEAFF. The CDR3 coding sequence is TGTGCCAGTAGTATGGGACAAGGGAACACTGAAGCTTTCTTT. The rearrangement joins TRBV19 to TRBJ1-1; D perhaps matches TRBD1 (6 bases). V lost 3 bases and J 1 base, leaving 9 bases between the germline ends. CDR1 is LNHDA, CDR2 SQIVND, per germline (reference sequence). The CDR3 length is 14 residues. Together with reference TRBV19 and TRBJ1-1, the CDR3 gives the full variable domain: DGGITQSPKYLFRKEGQNVTLSCEQNLNHDAMYWYRQDPGQGLRLIYYSQIVNDFQKGDIAEGYSVSREKKESFPLTVTSAQKNPTAFYLCASSMGQGNTEAFFGQGTRLTVV.

This clone was seen a handful of times. This chain joins TRBV27 and TRBJ1-4; TRBD1 is a possible D gene (5 bases). CDR1 and CDR2 (germline): MNHEY, SMNVEV (reference sequence). V was cut by 3 bases and J by 10 bases, with 12 bases left in between. This CDR3 contains 13 residues. Written as DNA, the CDR3 is TGTGCCAGCAGTTTGGGGGTCGGAAGAAAACTGTTTTTT. Amino acid sequence: CASSLGVGRKLFF.

The rearrangement joins TRBV6-5 to TRBJ1-1; no firm D call. The V gene lost 4 bases and the J gene lost 7 bases, with 7 bases spanning the gap. The CDR3 is 11 amino acids. Germline CDR1 and CDR2: MNHEY and SVGAGI. CDR3 loop: CASSSFDEAFF. CDR3 nucleotides: TGTGCCAGCAGTTCTTTCGATGAAGCTTTCTTT.

This chain joins TRBV7-6 and TRBJ2-5; D uncertain. This CDR3 comprises 14 residues. The V and J ends lost 4 bases and 4 bases respectively, with 13 bases between them. Germline V gene sequence: CDR1 SGHVS, CDR2 FNYEAQ. CDR3 nucleotide sequence: TGTGCCAGCAGCTCCTATTCAATTTTAGAGACCCAGTACTTC. Protein: CASSSYSILETQYF.

The chain employs TRBV12-5 and TRBJ2-7; D not certain. CDR1 LGHNT and CDR2 FRNRAP come from the germline V gene. Trimming left V 0 bases short and J 3 bases short, with 15 bases between. The CDR3 consists of 16 residues. CDR3 sequence (DNA): TGTGCTAGTGGTTTGGTACCGGGTTCTGGGGACTACGAGCAGTACTTC. Residues: CASGLVPGSGDYEQYF.

To note about this clone: The same CDR3 can be traced to other DNA sequences in this sample. The chain uses TRBV30 and TRBJ2-2, with D maybe TRBD2 (5 bases). The germline V gene encodes CDR1 GTSNPN and CDR2 SVGIG (reference sequence). V lost 3 bases, J lost 2 bases, and 7 bases lay in between. The CDR3 runs to 13 residues. CDR3 sequence (DNA): TGTGCCTGGAGACGGGGAAACACCGGGGAGCTGTTTTTT. Translated: CAWRRGNTGELFF.

This clone was seen a handful of times. For the CDR3, the DNA is TGTGCCAGTAGCCTTACGGGACAGAAGTACAATGAGCAGTTCTTC. It codes for CASSLTGQKYNEQFF. The V gene is TRBV19, the J gene TRBJ2-1; 7 bases fit TRBD1. Germline V gene lookup returns CDR1 LNHDA and CDR2 SQIVND (reference sequence). The CDR3 consists of 15 residues. The junction had 9 bases not matched to a gene; V was cut back by 6 bases and J by 4 bases.

The chain joins TRBV7-6 to TRBJ2-7, with D hard to call. The CDR3 covers 12 residues. Trimming pared 2 bases from V and 7 bases from J, leaving 9 bases between. CDR1 and CDR2 (germline): SGHVS, FNYEAQ. DNA of the CDR3: TGTGCCAGCAGCTTATACGGTCGAGAGCAGTACTTC. Translation: CASSLYGREQYF.

The chain carries TRBV7-6 and TRBJ1-3, with TRBD1 matching 10 bases. Germline values: CDR1 SGHVS, CDR2 FNYEAQ. The CDR3 spans 17 residues. With 4 bases clipped from V and 5 bases from J, the junction kept 11 bases outside the gene matches. The CDR3 sequence is CASSSHPPGQGRNTIYF. For the CDR3, the DNA is TGTGCCAGCAGCTCACACCCGCCGGGACAGGGGCGAAACACCATATATTTT. The full variable domain, its missing parts supplied by reference TRBV7-6 and TRBJ1-3, is GAGVSQSPRYKVTKRGQDVALRCDPISGHVSLYWYRQALGQGPEFLTYFNYEAQQDKSGLPNDRFSAERPEGSISTLTIQRTEQRDSAMYRCASSSHPPGQGRNTIYFGEGSWLTVV.

The chain has TRBV27 and TRBJ2-7, with a possible D match to TRBD1 (5 bases). Per the germline V gene, CDR1 is MNHEY and CDR2 is SMNVEV (reference sequence). Between the trimmed V and J ends, which lost 7 bases and 3 bases, there was a span of 10 bases. The CDR3 consists of 12 residues. The CDR3 sequence is CASTFRGYEQYF. CDR3 in DNA: TGTGCCAGCACTTTTAGGGGCTACGAGCAGTACTTC.

This clone was picked up a small number of times. This chain links TRBV5-1 with TRBJ2-3, with D maybe TRBD1 (5 bases). V gave up 2 bases and J gave up 0 bases, with 7 bases separating them. The CDR3 extends over 14 amino acids. Germline V gene sequence: CDR1 SGHRS, CDR2 YFSETQ. CDR3 DNA sequence: TGCGCCAGCAGCTTTGGGGCCAGCACAGATACGCAGTATTTT. Translating it yields CASSFGASTDTQYF.

The chain couples TRBV30 to TRBJ2-5, with 15 positions matching TRBD2. Germline V lookup: CDR1 GTSNPN, CDR2 SVGIG (reference sequence). The CDR3 spans 18 residues. The V segment lost 1 base and the J segment 1 base; nucleotides outside the gene matches: 7. The CDR3 coding sequence is TGTGCCTGGAGTGCGACCCGGACTAGCGGGAGGGTCCAAGAGACCCAGTACTTC. Translated: CAWSATRTSGRVQETQYF.

J is TRBJ2-5 and V is TRBV4-3; perhaps TRBD2 as D (5 bases). This CDR3 spans 15 amino acids. Trimming removed 1 base at V and 3 bases at J, with 12 bases between. Germline V lookup: CDR1 LGHNA, CDR2 YSLEER. The CDR3 nucleotides are TGCGCCAGCAGCCAAGCGGAGGTTAGCAAAGAGACCCAGTACTTC. Translated, it gives CASSQAEVSKETQYF.

In this sample, this clone turned up a few times. V usage is TRBV30 and J usage is TRBJ1-1; D unresolved. The CDR3 runs 15 residues. Germline loops: CDR1 GTSNPN, CDR2 SVGIG (reference sequence). Trimming shortened V by 0 bases and J by 4 bases, and 15 bases separated the two germline ends. CDR3 protein: CAWSVQGRNPTEAFF. In nucleotides, the CDR3 is TGTGCCTGGAGTGTACAAGGGAGGAATCCCACTGAAGCTTTCTTT. The whole variable domain, filled in from reference TRBV30 and TRBJ1-1, reads SQTIHQWPATLVQPVGSPLSLECTVEGTSNPNLYWYRQAAGRGLQLLFYSVGIGQISSEVPQNLSASRPQDRQFILSSKKLLLSDSGFYLCAWSVQGRNPTEAFFGQGTRLTVV.

V gene TRBV10-2 combines with J gene TRBJ1-2; 8 bases map to TRBD1. J was trimmed by 7 bases and V by 3 bases; bases with no gene match: 7. This CDR3 spans 14 amino acids. Looked up from germline, CDR1 is WSHSY and CDR2 is SAAADI. The CDR3 DNA is TGCGCCAGCAGTGATGGGACAGGCGTGCGTGGCTACACCTTC. Its translation is CASSDGTGVRGYTF.

The V gene is TRBV12-5, the J gene TRBJ1-2; 7 bases map to TRBD1. The V gene's germline CDR1 is LGHNT and CDR2 FRNRAP. The CDR3 runs to 13 residues. J lost 8 bases, V lost 7 bases, and 10 bases had no gene match. The CDR3 DNA follows: TGTGCTAGTGCCCCCACAGGGGAGCGAGGCTACACCTTC. Amino acids: CASAPTGERGYTF.

The rearrangement links TRBV5-1 to TRBJ2-5; D is uncertain. V was clipped by 4 bases and J by 1 base, with 17 bases between them. The CDR3 totals 16 residues. Germline V gene sequence: CDR1 SGHRS, CDR2 YFSETQ. CDR3 sequence reads: CASSLSFGRLQETQYF. The CDR3 DNA sequence: TGCGCCAGCAGCCTCAGCTTTGGTCGGCTCCAAGAGACCCAGTACTTC.

The J gene is TRBJ2-7, the V gene TRBV5-1, with D unresolved. Germline CDR1 SGHRS, CDR2 YFSETQ. This CDR3 is 11 amino acids long. The V and J ends lost 4 bases and 7 bases respectively, with 9 bases between them. CDR3 residues: CASSNHLEQYF. The CDR3 DNA is TGCGCCAGCAGCAACCATCTTGAGCAGTACTTC.

This clone was observed a handful of times. The chain has TRBV7-9 and TRBJ2-7; D unclear. Between the trimmed V and J ends, which lost 5 bases and 1 base, there was a span of 15 bases. The CDR3 is made up of 15 amino acids. CDR1 is SEHNR and CDR2 is FQNEAQ in the germline V gene (reference sequence). The CDR3, as DNA: TGTGCCAGCAGCACAAATCTAGACCCTTCCTACGAGCAGTACTTC. Translation: CASSTNLDPSYEQYF.

The rearrangement joins TRBV7-3 to TRBJ2-1; TRBD2 is a possible D gene (7 bases). CDR1 and CDR2 (germline): SGHTA, FQGTGA. V lost 5 bases and J 7 bases, leaving 21 bases between the germline ends. The CDR3 sequence is 16 residues long. The CDR3 reads CASSPHKGGGRNEQFF. CDR3 DNA: TGTGCCAGCAGCCCCCATAAGGGGGGAGGGCGTAATGAGCAGTTCTTC.

This clone was detected once. V gene TRBV9 combines with J gene TRBJ1-3, with 11 nucleotides matching TRBD1. The CDR3 length is 16 residues. J gave up 3 bases and V 3 bases, and 5 bases lay outside the gene matches. Per germline, CDR1 SGDLS and CDR2 YYNGEE. CDR3 nucleotide sequence: TGTGCCAGCAGCGCGGAGGACAGGGGGCATGGAAACACCATATATTTT. This sequence encodes CASSAEDRGHGNTIYF.

V is TRBV7-8 and J is TRBJ2-7; tentatively, D is TRBD1 (6 bases). V was shortened by 5 bases and J by 4 bases, with 15 bases between the two germline ends. The CDR3 is 14 residues long. Germline V CDR1 and CDR2: SGHVS, FQNEAQ. DNA for the CDR3: TGTGCCAGCAGCCAAAAGGGGGATTTTTACGAGCAGTACTTC. Translation gives CASSQKGDFYEQYF.

This chain connects TRBV7-2 to TRBJ1-1; TRBD1 matches at 8 bases. The V gene end was trimmed by 5 bases and the J gene end by 4 bases; junction bases not matched to a gene: 6. The CDR3 runs 14 residues. Per germline, CDR1 SGHTA and CDR2 FQGNSA. As DNA, the CDR3 is TGTGCCAGCAGCGACCGGACAGGGTTCACTGAAGCTTTCTTT. Its protein is CASSDRTGFTEAFF. Full variable domain (outside the CDR3, taken from reference TRBV7-2 and TRBJ1-1): GAGVSQSPSNKVTEKGKDVELRCDPISGHTALYWYRQSLGQGLEFLIYFQGNSAPDKSGLPSDRFSAERTGGSVSTLTIQRTQQEDSAVYLCASSDRTGFTEAFFGQGTRLTVV.

The V call is TRBV5-1, the J call TRBJ2-7; D gene unclear. CDR1 SGHRS and CDR2 YFSETQ come from the germline V gene. V was trimmed by 0 bases and J by 2 bases, leaving 9 bases between them. The CDR3 runs to 14 residues. The CDR3 bases are TGCGCCAGCAGCTTGGGGGCAGCCGCCTACGAGCAGTACTTC. Amino acid sequence: CASSLGAAAYEQYF.

The rearrangement links TRBV30 to TRBJ1-5; TRBD1 matches 7 bases. Trimming cost V 2 bases and J 6 bases; bases outside gene matches: 4. CDR3 length: 13 amino acids. Looked up from germline, CDR1 is GTSNPN and CDR2 is SVGIG (reference sequence). CDR3 protein: CAWSPGTVQPQHF. The CDR3 nucleotides are TGTGCCTGGAGTCCCGGGACAGTTCAGCCCCAGCATTTT.

V usage is TRBV6-5 and J usage is TRBJ2-7, with D tentatively TRBD1 (6 bases). There are 14 residues in the CDR3. Per the germline V gene, CDR1 is MNHEY and CDR2 is SVGAGI. V lost 1 base and J lost 2, with 9 bases in between. For the CDR3, the DNA is TGTGCCAGCAGTTACTATCGGGACACCTACGAGCAGTACTTC. Translating gives CASSYYRDTYEQYF.